The 9 T cell receptor beta chains below come from one sample, sequenced in a study of Tregs in tolerant kidney transplant recipients. Sequenced by immunoSEQ multiplex PCR; TCRdb stores in-frame clones only, minus some. The top ten hold nearly 0.6% of the sample, which has 110,000 or so clones, about 90% seen once. The sequencing sample was made of CD4+ T cells from blood. These receptors came from a human donor in good health.

The chain has TRBV29-1 and TRBJ2-6; D gene ambiguous. Trimming shortened V by 7 bases and J by 3 bases, and 13 bases separated the two germline ends. The CDR3 extends over 14 amino acids. Germline V gene data show CDR1 as SQVTM and CDR2 as ANQGSEA. CDR3 bases: TGCAGCGCCGAGGCGTCGAGTGGGGCCAACGTCCTGACTTTC. It codes for CSAEASSGANVLTF.

This sequence joins TRBV9 and TRBJ2-5; TRBD1 is a possible D gene (7 bases). The CDR3 consists of 17 residues. Per germline, CDR1 SGDLS and CDR2 YYNGEE. V shed 2 bases and J shed 0 bases, with 17 bases lying between them. DNA for the CDR3: TGTGCCAGCAGCGTGGTGGTGCCAGGGGGGAACCAAGAGACCCAGTACTTC. This translates into CASSVVVPGGNQETQYF.

The chain recombines TRBV30 with TRBJ1-6; 7 nucleotides align to TRBD1. J lost 8 bases, V lost 1 base, and 2 bases had no gene match. Germline V gives CDR1 GTSNPN, CDR2 SVGIG (reference sequence). The CDR3 extends over 13 amino acids. CDR3 residues: CAWSETGHSPLHF. The CDR3 DNA is TGTGCCTGGAGTGAGACAGGGCATTCACCCCTCCACTTT. The variable domain in full, with the rest retrieved from reference TRBV30 and TRBJ1-6, is SQTIHQWPATLVQPVGSPLSLECTVEGTSNPNLYWYRQAAGRGLQLLFYSVGIGQISSEVPQNLSASRPQDRQFILSSKKLLLSDSGFYLCAWSETGHSPLHFGNGTRLTVT.

The J gene is TRBJ2-1, the V gene TRBV19; D possibly matches TRBD1 or TRBD2 (6 bases each). Germline CDR1 and CDR2: LNHDA and SQIVND (reference sequence). This CDR3 has 12 amino acids. Trimming took off 5 bases at V and 8 bases at J, with 10 bases between the two ends. In DNA, the CDR3 is TGTGCCAGTAGTCTTAGGGGGGATGAGCAGTTCTTC. Its protein is CASSLRGDEQFF.

The chain is built from TRBV25-1 and TRBJ2-2, with 9 bases that match TRBD2. J was trimmed by 6 bases and V by 1 base; bases with no gene match: 12. In germline, CDR1 is MGHDK, CDR2 SYGVNS. The CDR3 is 18 residues long. The CDR3 loop is CASSELGSGRRVAGELFF. In DNA form, the CDR3 reads TGTGCCAGCAGTGAATTAGGCAGCGGGAGGAGGGTTGCCGGGGAGCTGTTTTTT.

The chain is built from TRBV7-2 and TRBJ1-6; 7 bases are a match to TRBD1. This CDR3 has 13 residues. Germline V gene sequence: CDR1 SGHTA, CDR2 FQGNSA. V shed 8 bases and J 6 bases; nucleotides not matched to a gene: 4. CDR3 residues: CASEGQLNSPLHF. Here the CDR3 DNA reads TGTGCCAGCGAGGGACAGCTTAATTCACCCCTCCACTTT. Supplemented by reference TRBV7-2 and TRBJ1-6, the full variable domain reads GAGVSQSPSNKVTEKGKDVELRCDPISGHTALYWYRQSLGQGLEFLIYFQGNSAPDKSGLPSDRFSAERTGGSVSTLTIQRTQQEDSAVYLCASEGQLNSPLHFGNGTRLTVT.

This clone was detected only a few times. The J gene is TRBJ1-4, the V gene TRBV2; TRBD1 is a possible D gene (5 bases). The CDR3 runs 14 residues. Germline V gene lookup returns CDR1 SNHLY and CDR2 FYNNEI. The ends were cut back, 6 bases at V and 1 base at J, with 9 bases in the middle. CDR3 in amino acids: CASSGDLTNEKLFF. As DNA, the CDR3 is TGTGCCAGCAGCGGGGACTTAACTAATGAAAAACTGTTTTTT.

The chain is built from TRBV29-1 and TRBJ2-5; the D gene could be TRBD1 or TRBD2 (5 bases each). Deletions cut 6 bases from V and 4 bases from J, with 12 bases between. The CDR3 runs to 12 residues. Germline V gene data show CDR1 as SQVTM and CDR2 as ANQGSEA. The CDR3 loop reads CSVGRVGETQYF. CDR3 DNA sequence: TGCAGCGTGGGACGAGTCGGAGAGACCCAGTACTTC. Full variable domain (missing parts from reference TRBV29-1 and TRBJ2-5): SAVISQKPSRDICQRGTSLTIQCQVDSQVTMMFWYRQQPGQSLTLIATANQGSEATYESGFVIDKFPISRPNLTFSTLTVSNMSPEDSSIYLCSVGRVGETQYFGPGTRLLVL.

The CDR3 is CASSAKNTGELFF. The CDR3 DNA is TGTGCCAGCAGTGCGAAGAACACCGGGGAGCTGTTTTTT. V usage is TRBV6-4 and J usage is TRBJ2-2; unclear D gene. The CDR3 runs to 13 residues. With 4 bases removed from V and 1 base from J, the gap between germline ends came to 4 bases. The germline V gene has CDR1 MRHNA and CDR2 SNTAGT.